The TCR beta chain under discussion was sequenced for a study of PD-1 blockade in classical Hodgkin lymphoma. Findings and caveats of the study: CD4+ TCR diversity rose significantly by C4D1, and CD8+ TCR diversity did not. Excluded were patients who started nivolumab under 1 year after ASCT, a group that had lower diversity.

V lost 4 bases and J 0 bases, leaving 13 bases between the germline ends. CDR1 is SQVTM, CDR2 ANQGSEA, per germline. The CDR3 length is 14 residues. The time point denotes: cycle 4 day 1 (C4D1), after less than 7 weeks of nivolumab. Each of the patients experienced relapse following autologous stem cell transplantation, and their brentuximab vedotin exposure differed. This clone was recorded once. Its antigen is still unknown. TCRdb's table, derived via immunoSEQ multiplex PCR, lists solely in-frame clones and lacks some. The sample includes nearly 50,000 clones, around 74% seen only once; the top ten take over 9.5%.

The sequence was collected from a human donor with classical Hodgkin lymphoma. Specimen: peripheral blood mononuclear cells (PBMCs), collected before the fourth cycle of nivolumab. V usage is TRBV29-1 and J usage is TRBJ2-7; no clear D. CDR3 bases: TGCAGCGTTGCGGACCCTTGGGGCTCCTACGAGCAGTACTTC. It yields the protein CSVADPWGSYEQYF.